This T cell receptor (beta chain) emerged from a study of T cell clonotyping in hematopoietic cell transplantation. General study results and limits: Higher Inverse Simpson Index values in graft donor and pretransplant recipient predicted broader posttransplant TCR diversity. Cells were unsorted, so CD4 and CD8 contributions were not separated.

The CDR3 totals 12 residues. The ends were cut back, 2 bases at V and 8 bases at J, with 7 bases in the middle. The germline V gene has CDR1 MNHNY and CDR2 SVGAGI (reference sequence). A note on this clone: Antigen unknown.

Here immunoSEQ multiplex PCR was the method, and the copy in TCRdb shows in-frame clones only, minus some. The data contain thousands of clones, more than 90% of them singletons. The sequence was obtained from a female patient aged 50-59 years who had an allogeneic stem cell transplant from an unrelated donor, so the T cells may come from the graft donor. Some clones in this sample may be carry-over from other donors' samples. The V call is TRBV6-6, the J call TRBJ1-5; D remains unclear. The source material was PBMCs, sampled 180 days after allogeneic stem cell transplant. Here the CDR3 DNA reads TGTGCCAGCAGTTACCCATCAGAGCCCCAGCATTTT. It codes for CASSYPSEPQHF.